One and the same sample provided the 25 T cell receptor beta chains below, sequenced in a study of T cells in localized non-small cell lung cancer. Produced via immunoSEQ multiplex PCR; TCRdb's table is partial and in-frame only. This table holds about 1,500 clones, 20% to 25% found once. The sequencing used lung tumor tissue, collected before any cancer treatment. Receptor source: a female donor over 55 with stage II lung adenocarcinoma.

This clone is deemed medium-sized. The V gene is TRBV11-3, the J gene TRBJ1-3, with D uncertain. The CDR3 contains 14 residues. Trimming pared 0 bases from V and 2 bases from J, leaving 5 bases between. In germline, CDR1 is SGHNT, CDR2 YENEEA. This CDR3 is CASSLDITGNTIYF. CDR3 nucleotide sequence: TGTGCCAGCAGCTTAGATATAACTGGAAACACCATATATTTT.

The V gene is TRBV6-8, the J gene TRBJ2-1; D is possibly TRBD1 (6 bases). With 4 bases removed from V and 9 bases from J, the gap between germline ends came to 10 bases. The CDR3 contains 12 residues. Germline lookup yields CDR1 MNHGY and CDR2 SAAAGT. The CDR3: CASSWGHTEQFF. The CDR3 coding sequence is TGTGCCAGCAGTTGGGGACATACTGAGCAGTTCTTC.

The J gene is TRBJ1-5, the V gene TRBV19, with D hard to call. V lost 3 bases to trimming and J lost 2 bases, with 5 bases between them. From germline, CDR1 is LNHDA and CDR2 SQIVND (reference sequence). This CDR3 region has 13 residues. The CDR3 loop is CASSIIGNQPQHF. The CDR3 DNA sequence: TGTGCCAGTAGTATTATCGGCAATCAGCCCCAGCATTTT.

By sample share, this clone is medium-sized. The chain employs TRBV6-8 and TRBJ2-7; no definite D call. Germline CDR1 MNHGY, CDR2 SAAAGT. The CDR3 runs to 13 residues. V lost 10 bases and J lost 3, with 16 bases in between. The CDR3 region is CAIVVANDYEQYF. CDR3 nucleotides: TGTGCCATTGTGGTCGCCAACGACTACGAGCAGTACTTC.

Relative to its sample, this clone is medium-sized. V gene TRBV11-3 combines with J gene TRBJ1-2, with 10 bases matching TRBD1. Germline lookup yields CDR1 SGHNT and CDR2 YENEEA. The ends lost 5 bases at V and 5 bases at J; junction bases unmatched: 8. The CDR3 covers 15 residues. This chain's CDR3 is CASSTRDRGVYGYTF. DNA for the CDR3: TGTGCCAGCAGCACTCGGGACAGGGGAGTTTATGGCTACACCTTC.

This clone was recorded a few times. This chain uses TRBV18 with TRBJ1-2; possibly TRBD1 for D (6 bases). V shed 3 bases and J shed 8 bases, with 10 bases lying between them. CDR1 KGHSH and CDR2 LQKENI come from the germline V gene. The CDR3 runs 12 residues. CDR3 sequence: CASSPPQGGYTF. Here the CDR3 DNA reads TGTGCCAGCTCACCCCCCCAGGGGGGCTACACCTTC.

This clone is labeled as large (0.1 to 1%). The chain uses TRBV19 and TRBJ2-1; D is perhaps TRBD1 (6 bases). The ends were cut back, 3 bases at V and 3 bases at J, with 9 bases in the middle. The CDR3 runs 14 residues. The germline V gene has CDR1 LNHDA and CDR2 SQIVND (reference sequence). CDR3 loop: CASSIGGSYNEQFF. The CDR3 nucleotides are TGTGCCAGTAGTATTGGGGGCAGCTACAATGAGCAGTTCTTC.

Only a few counts were recorded for this clone. This chain links TRBV19 with TRBJ1-6; no reliable D call. The length of the CDR3 is 14 residues. Trimming removed 3 bases at V and 3 bases at J, with 6 bases between. Germline V gene data show CDR1 as LNHDA and CDR2 as SQIVND (reference sequence). CDR3 sequence reads: CASSIGSYNSPLHF. The CDR3 bases are TGTGCCAGTAGTATTGGCAGCTATAATTCACCCCTCCACTTT.

This chain uses TRBV19 with TRBJ1-5, with D possibly TRBD1 on 6 matching bases. Germline assignment: CDR1 LNHDA and CDR2 SQIVND (reference sequence). There are 13 residues in the CDR3. CDR3 bases: TGTGCTACCGGGGGGCTGAGCAATCAGCCCCAGCATTTT. This gives the protein CATGGLSNQPQHF.

This clone was seen a handful of times. This sequence joins TRBV9 and TRBJ1-3, with D possibly matching TRBD1 (5 bases). The CDR3 contains 17 residues. Germline CDR1 reads SGDLS; CDR2 reads YYNGEE. With 0 bases removed from V and 0 bases from J, the gap between germline ends came to 13 bases. In DNA form, the CDR3 reads TGTGCCAGCAGCGTAGGAACGGGGGTTTACTCTGGAAACACCATATATTTT. Translating gives CASSVGTGVYSGNTIYF. The full variable domain, its missing parts supplied by reference TRBV9 and TRBJ1-3, is DSGVTQTPKHLITATGQRVTLRCSPRSGDLSVYWYQQSLDQGLQFLIQYYNGEERAKGNILERFSAQQFPDLHSELNLSSLELGDSALYFCASSVGTGVYSGNTIYFGEGSWLTVV.

The V call is TRBV5-1, the J call TRBJ2-7, with D unclear. Deletions cut 4 bases from V and 2 bases from J, with 22 bases between. Germline V CDR1 and CDR2: SGHRS, YFSETQ. The CDR3 is made up of 17 amino acids. CDR3 nucleotides: TGCGCCAGCAGCCCCAGTGGTGGGCGGCGAACTACCTACGAGCAGTACTTC. Translating it yields CASSPSGGRRTTYEQYF. The full variable domain, its missing parts supplied by reference TRBV5-1 and TRBJ2-7, is KAGVTQTPRYLIKTRGQQVTLSCSPISGHRSVSWYQQTPGQGLQFLFEYFSETQRNKGNFPGRFSGRQFSNSRSEMNVSTLELGDSALYLCASSPSGGRRTTYEQYFGPGTRLTVT.

There are a few counts of this clone. The chain joins TRBV10-1 to TRBJ2-5; TRBD2 is a possible D gene (5 bases). Trimming removed 0 bases from V and 1 base from J, with 9 bases in between. Germline V CDR1 and CDR2: WNHNN, SYGVQD (reference sequence). This CDR3 contains 15 residues. CDR3 loop: CASSESIGLQETQYF. CDR3 in DNA: TGCGCCAGCAGTGAGTCGATCGGACTCCAAGAGACCCAGTACTTC.

V gene TRBV18 combines with J gene TRBJ2-1; D possibly corresponds to TRBD1 (5 bases). The CDR3 covers 14 residues. V was trimmed by 6 bases and J by 3 bases, leaving 12 bases between them. The germline V gene has CDR1 KGHSH and CDR2 LQKENI. Here the CDR3 DNA reads TGTGCCAGCTCGTCAACAGGTATCTACAATGAGCAGTTCTTC. Translated: CASSSTGIYNEQFF.

The chain employs TRBV6-8 and TRBJ2-1; 13 bases map to TRBD2. V was clipped by 5 bases and J by 9 bases; unmatched bases: 7. The CDR3 is 15 residues long. The germline V gene has CDR1 MNHGY and CDR2 SAAAGT. The CDR3 bases are TGTGCCAGCAGTGTAGGACTAGCGGGGGAGTTTGAGCAGTTCTTC. This gives the protein CASSVGLAGEFEQFF.

The rearrangement links TRBV28 to TRBJ2-1; the D is unclear. The CDR3 totals 14 residues. V was cut by 1 base and J by 1 base, with 5 bases left in between. CDR1 MDHEN and CDR2 SYDVKM come from the germline V gene. CDR3 sequence (DNA): TGTGCCAGCAGTTTATTGGAGTCCTACAATGAGCAGTTCTTC. Translated, it gives CASSLLESYNEQFF.

The V and J genes are TRBV10-2 and TRBJ2-7; D gene uncertain. Trimming removed 7 bases from V and 9 bases from J, with 19 bases in between. There are 13 residues in the CDR3. Germline V lookup: CDR1 WSHSY, CDR2 SAAADI. CDR3 sequence: CASTDDASLGQYF. The DNA for the CDR3 is TGCGCCAGCACCGACGACGCAAGTCTTGGGCAGTACTTC.

The chain uses TRBV6-8 and TRBJ2-1; 8 nucleotides match TRBD2. CDR3 length: 16 amino acids. The junction had 3 bases not matched to a gene; V was cut back by 0 bases and J by 2 bases. The germline V gene encodes CDR1 MNHGY and CDR2 SAAAGT. The DNA of the CDR3 is TGTGCCAGCAGTTACTCGATACTAGCGGCCTACAATGAGCAGTTCTTC. Translated: CASSYSILAAYNEQFF.

The V and J genes are TRBV11-3 and TRBJ2-2; 8 bases are a match to TRBD2. The length of the CDR3 is 15 residues. V shed 5 bases, J shed 4 bases, and the junction held 6 bases outside the gene matches. CDR1 is SGHNT, CDR2 YENEEA, per germline. CDR3 sequence (DNA): TGTGCCAGCAGCCCGGGGGGGGCGGGCACCGGGGAGCTGTTTTTT. Its translation: CASSPGGAGTGELFF.

The chain combines TRBV30 with TRBJ2-7; 8 positions agree with TRBD2. This CDR3 has 13 residues. V dropped 4 bases and J dropped 2; count of bases not matched to a gene: 4. Germline CDR1 is GTSNPN and CDR2 is SVGIG (reference sequence). CDR3: CAWTSGSTYEQYF. CDR3 in DNA: TGTGCCTGGACTAGCGGGTCGACCTACGAGCAGTACTTC. The whole variable domain, remainder taken from reference TRBV30 and TRBJ2-7, is SQTIHQWPATLVQPVGSPLSLECTVEGTSNPNLYWYRQAAGRGLQLLFYSVGIGQISSEVPQNLSASRPQDRQFILSSKKLLLSDSGFYLCAWTSGSTYEQYFGPGTRLTVT.

This clone counts as medium-sized. The chain links TRBV6-8 to TRBJ2-3; the D gene is possibly TRBD2 (5 bases). The CDR3 spans 14 residues. CDR1 is MNHGY, CDR2 SAAAGT, per germline. Trimming removed 4 bases at V and 0 bases at J, with 8 bases between. CDR3 bases: TGTGCCAGCAGTTTGGCGGGTAGCACAGATACGCAGTATTTT. Translating gives CASSLAGSTDTQYF.

This clone has more than one count but fewer than ten. The CDR3 coding sequence is TGTGCCAGCAGAAGACTAGCGGGAAAAGATACGCAGTATTTT. As protein: CASRRLAGKDTQYF. The genes are TRBV6-8 and TRBJ2-3; 11 bases match TRBD2. The germline CDR1 and CDR2 sequences are MNHGY and SAAAGT. V lost 6 bases and J lost 5; bases outside the gene matches: 4. This CDR3 has 14 residues.

The chain uses TRBV29-1 and TRBJ1-1; D unclear. Germline V gives CDR1 SQVTM, CDR2 ANQGSEA. This CDR3 has 14 amino acids. The V end lost 6 bases, the J end lost 0 bases, and 14 bases lay between the germline ends. Here the CDR3 DNA reads TGCAGCGTGCCCAACCCAGGTTTGAACACTGAAGCTTTCTTT. It encodes CSVPNPGLNTEAFF.

This chain uses TRBV28 with TRBJ2-2; tentatively, D is TRBD2 (5 bases). The CDR3 spans 12 residues. V lost 11 bases and J lost 0, with 7 bases in between. From germline, CDR1 is MDHEN and CDR2 SYDVKM. The CDR3 loop reads CALEANTGELFF. CDR3 DNA sequence: TGTGCCTTGGAGGCGAACACCGGGGAGCTGTTTTTT.

There are a few counts of this clone. The chain carries TRBV28 and TRBJ2-2, with 9 nucleotides matching TRBD1. V was pared by 5 bases and J by 1 base, with 5 bases of the junction left unmatched. The CDR3 is made up of 16 amino acids. Germline V gene sequence: CDR1 MDHEN, CDR2 SYDVKM. CDR3: CASSTPGQGNTGELFF. CDR3 DNA sequence: TGTGCCAGCAGTACTCCGGGACAGGGGAACACCGGGGAGCTGTTTTTT.

This clone was seen more than once but under ten times. Other DNA sequences of this sample code for an identical CDR3. The chain employs TRBV5-1 and TRBJ1-4; D unresolved. Between the trimmed V and J ends, which lost 0 bases and 4 bases, there was a span of 7 bases. Looked up from germline, CDR1 is SGHRS and CDR2 is YFSETQ. The CDR3 length is 14 residues. The CDR3 sequence: CASSLEWGNEKLFF. CDR3 DNA sequence: TGCGCCAGCAGCTTGGAGTGGGGTAATGAAAAACTGTTTTTT.